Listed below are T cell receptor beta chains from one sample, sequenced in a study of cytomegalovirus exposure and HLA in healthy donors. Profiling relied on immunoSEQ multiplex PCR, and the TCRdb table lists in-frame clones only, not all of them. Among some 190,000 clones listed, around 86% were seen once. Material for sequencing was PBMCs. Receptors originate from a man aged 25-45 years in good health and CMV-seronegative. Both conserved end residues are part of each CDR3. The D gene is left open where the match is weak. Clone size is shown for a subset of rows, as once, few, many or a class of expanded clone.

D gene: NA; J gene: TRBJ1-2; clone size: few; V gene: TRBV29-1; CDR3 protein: CSVKGGLGYTF; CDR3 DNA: TGCAGCGTAAAGGGAGGGTTAGGCTACACCTTC
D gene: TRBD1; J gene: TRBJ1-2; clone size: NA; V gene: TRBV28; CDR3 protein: CATLTIAGTAYGYTF; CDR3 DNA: TGTGCCACACTGACTATTGCCGGGACAGCCTATGGCTACACCTTC
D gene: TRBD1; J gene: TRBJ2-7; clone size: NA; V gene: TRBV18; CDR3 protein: CASSPGQVGYEQYF; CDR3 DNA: TGTGCCAGCTCGCCGGGACAGGTCGGGTACGAGCAGTACTTC
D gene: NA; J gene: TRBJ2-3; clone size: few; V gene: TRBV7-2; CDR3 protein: CASSLGGGVSTDTQYF; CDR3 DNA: TGTGCCAGCAGCTTAGGAGGAGGGGTTAGCACAGATACGCAGTATTTT
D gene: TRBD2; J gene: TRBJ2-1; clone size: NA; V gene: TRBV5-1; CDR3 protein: CASSLALREYNEQFF; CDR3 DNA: TGCGCCAGCAGCTTGGCTCTGCGGGAGTACAATGAGCAGTTCTTC
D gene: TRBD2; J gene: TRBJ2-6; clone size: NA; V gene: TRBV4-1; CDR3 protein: CASSRLLGLADSGANVLTF; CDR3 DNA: TGCGCCAGCAGCCGACTCCTGGGACTAGCGGACTCTGGGGCCAACGTCCTGACTTTC
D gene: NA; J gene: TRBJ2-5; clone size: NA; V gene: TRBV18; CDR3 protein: CASSPAQQETQYF; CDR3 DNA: TGTGCCAGCTCACCAGCACAGCAAGAGACCCAGTACTTC
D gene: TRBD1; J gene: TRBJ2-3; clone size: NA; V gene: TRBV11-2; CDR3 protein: CASSRSGTGSDTQYF; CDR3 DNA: TGTGCCAGCAGCCGGTCCGGGACAGGGTCGGATACGCAGTATTTT
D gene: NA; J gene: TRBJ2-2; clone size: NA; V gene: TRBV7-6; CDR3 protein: CASSLVGGRAGELFF; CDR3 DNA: TGTGCCAGCAGCTTAGTGGGTGGCAGGGCCGGGGAGCTGTTTTTT
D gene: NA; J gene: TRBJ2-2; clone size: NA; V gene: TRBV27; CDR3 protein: CASSLQGSGELFF; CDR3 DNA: TGTGCCAGCAGTTTACAGGGTTCCGGGGAGCTGTTTTTT
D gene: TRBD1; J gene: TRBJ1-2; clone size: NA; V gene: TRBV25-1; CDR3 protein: CASSDRRRGLNGYTF; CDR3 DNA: TGTGCCAGCAGTGACCGCCGAAGGGGGCTCAATGGCTACACCTTC
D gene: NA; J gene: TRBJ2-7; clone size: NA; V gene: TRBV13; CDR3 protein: CASSLRGYEQYF; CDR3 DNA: TGTGCCAGCAGCTTACGGGGCTACGAGCAGTACTTC
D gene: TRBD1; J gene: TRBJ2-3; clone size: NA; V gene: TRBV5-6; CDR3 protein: CASSLGQGYDTQYF; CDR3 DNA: TGTGCCAGCAGCTTAGGACAGGGCTACGATACGCAGTATTTT
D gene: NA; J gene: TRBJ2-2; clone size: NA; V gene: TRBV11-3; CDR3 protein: CASSPSQGTGELFF; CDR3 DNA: TGTGCCAGCAGCCCCTCCCAGGGGACCGGGGAGCTGTTTTTT
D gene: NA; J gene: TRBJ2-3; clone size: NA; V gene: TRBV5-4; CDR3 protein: CASSSGDFSNTDTQYF; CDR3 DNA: TGTGCCAGCAGCTCGGGGGACTTTTCTAACACAGATACGCAGTATTTT
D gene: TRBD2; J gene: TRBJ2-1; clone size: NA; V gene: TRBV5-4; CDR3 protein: CASNLAGVDNEQFF; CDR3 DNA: TGTGCCAGCAACCTAGCGGGAGTAGACAATGAGCAGTTCTTC
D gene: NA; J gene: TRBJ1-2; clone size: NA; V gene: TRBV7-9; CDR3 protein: CSSSPGEGGYTF; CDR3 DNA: TGTTCCAGCAGCCCGGGGGAGGGAGGCTACACCTTC
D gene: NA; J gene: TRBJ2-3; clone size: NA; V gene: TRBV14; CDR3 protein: CASSQWLAPDTQYF; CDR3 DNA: TGTGCCAGCAGCCAATGGCTAGCTCCAGATACGCAGTATTTT